The 9 T cell receptor beta chains below come from one sample, sequenced in a study of T cell changes during pregnancy in multiple sclerosis (dated 2019 in TCRdb). Library preparation used the immunoSEQ multiplex PCR assay. TCRdb re-hosts the immuneACCESS table, in-frame sequences only. Its copies lack some clones; in the studies checked, an unresolved V gene accounts for under half of them, and the cause for the rest is not known. This sample lists around 30,000 clones; 93% were detected once. The biggest ten clones account for around 0.41% of the sample. The sequences come from CD4+ T cells from peripheral blood mononuclear cells, collected in the second trimester of pregnancy. All receptors derive from a female donor with multiple sclerosis, enrolled in a pregnancy study.

The chain uses TRBV27 and TRBJ1-1, with D hard to call. This CDR3 comprises 14 residues. CDR1 is MNHEY, CDR2 SMNVEV, per germline (reference sequence). The ends were cut back, 3 bases at V and 0 bases at J, with 8 bases in the middle. The CDR3 spells CASSFRRLNTEAFF. CDR3 sequence (DNA): TGTGCCAGCAGTTTCCGCAGGTTGAACACTGAAGCTTTCTTT.

The genes are TRBV15 and TRBJ2-3; TRBD1 matches at 12 bases. CDR1 is LNHNV, CDR2 YYDKDF, per germline (reference sequence). The J segment lost 6 bases and the V segment lost 4 bases, leaving 8 bases of the junction unmatched. The CDR3 is made up of 16 amino acids. The CDR3 is CATSIGDRGRVDTQYF. CDR3 DNA sequence: TGTGCCACCAGCATAGGGGACAGGGGGCGAGTCGATACGCAGTATTTT. The variable domain in full, with the rest retrieved from reference TRBV15 and TRBJ2-3, is DAMVIQNPRYQVTQFGKPVTLSCSQTLNHNVMYWYQQKSSQAPKLLFHYYDKDFNNEADTPDNFQSRRPNTSFCFLDIRSPGLGDTAMYLCATSIGDRGRVDTQYFGPGTRLTVL.

The chain recombines TRBV5-1 with TRBJ1-1; no firm D call. The CDR3 extends over 14 amino acids. Trimming took 0 bases from V and 1 from J, leaving 7 bases between them. Germline loops: CDR1 SGHRS, CDR2 YFSETQ. The CDR3 DNA follows: TGCGCCAGCAGCTTGGAACACAGGAACACTGAAGCTTTCTTT. Its protein is CASSLEHRNTEAFF.

This chain links TRBV28 with TRBJ1-4; TRBD1 is a possible D gene (5 bases). This CDR3 region has 15 residues. Between the trimmed V and J ends, which lost 5 bases and 0 bases, there was a span of 10 bases. Germline loops: CDR1 MDHEN, CDR2 SYDVKM. In DNA, the CDR3 is TGTGCCAGCAGTCTCCAAGGGGCAACTAATGAAAAACTGTTTTTT. This codes for CASSLQGATNEKLFF. Variable domain in full (rest from reference TRBV28 and TRBJ1-4): DVKVTQSSRYLVKRTGEKVFLECVQDMDHENMFWYRQDPGLGLRLIYFSYDVKMKEKGDIPEGYSVSREKKERFSLILESASTNQTSMYLCASSLQGATNEKLFFGSGTQLSVL.

The sample holds a few counts of this clone. The chain carries TRBV10-1 and TRBJ2-2; maybe TRBD2 (5 bases). Looked up from germline, CDR1 is WNHNN and CDR2 is SYGVQD (reference sequence). This CDR3 is built from 14 residues. V lost 3 bases and J lost 6, with 11 bases in between. CDR3 loop: CASSEHSGSGELFF. Here the CDR3 DNA reads TGCGCCAGCAGTGAACACAGCGGCTCCGGGGAGCTGTTTTTT.

This clone showed up just once. The rearrangement uses TRBV2 and TRBJ2-6; tentative D call: TRBD1 (6 bases). The length of the CDR3 is 15 residues. Trimming shortened V by 9 bases and J by 2 bases, and 14 bases separated the two germline ends. The germline V gene has CDR1 SNHLY and CDR2 FYNNEI. CDR3 sequence: CASSSQGTGANVLTF. Here the CDR3 DNA reads TGTGCCAGTAGCTCACAGGGAACTGGGGCCAACGTCCTGACTTTC.

V gene TRBV5-1 combines with J gene TRBJ2-2; 10 bases agree with TRBD2. From germline, CDR1 is SGHRS and CDR2 YFSETQ. With V trimmed by 2 bases and J by 5 bases, 6 bases remained unmatched. The CDR3 runs to 16 residues. The CDR3 nucleotides read TGCGCCAGCAGCTTTAGTGCTAGCGGGAGTACCGGGGAGCTGTTTTTT. It encodes CASSFSASGSTGELFF.

The chain joins TRBV7-9 to TRBJ2-1, with 8 positions matching TRBD2. Germline V gene lookup returns CDR1 SEHNR and CDR2 FQNEAQ (reference sequence). The trim removed 5 bases at V and 10 bases at J, leaving 10 bases unmatched. The CDR3 contains 14 residues. The CDR3 here is CASSPAGELREQFF. The DNA of the CDR3 is TGTGCCAGCAGCCCAGCGGGAGAGCTACGAGAGCAGTTCTTC. Looking up the rest from reference TRBV7-9 and TRBJ2-1 gives the full variable domain: DTGVSQNPRHKITKRGQNVTFRCDPISEHNRLYWYRQTLGQGPEFLTYFQNEAQLEKSRLLSDRFSAERPKGSFSTLEIQRTEQGDSAMYLCASSPAGELREQFFGPGTRLTVL.

The chain joins TRBV27 to TRBJ2-7, with 7 bases identical to TRBD2. The J segment lost 2 bases and the V segment lost 6 bases, leaving 7 bases of the junction unmatched. Germline V gives CDR1 MNHEY, CDR2 SMNVEV (reference sequence). The CDR3 is made up of 14 amino acids. CDR3 nucleotide sequence: TGTGCCAGCAGCCGCGGGACTACAACCTACGAGCAGTACTTC. This sequence encodes CASSRGTTTYEQYF.